This T cell receptor beta chain was found in a study of blood T cell repertoires in COVID-19. In the study overall: From the United States, Italy and Spain came samples of acute and convalescent COVID-19.

With 1 base clipped from V and 4 bases from J, the junction kept 5 bases outside the gene matches. Germline-derived CDR1 and CDR2 are LGHNT and FRNRAP. CDR3 length: 15 residues. As handled by the study authors: Amplification of reference gene primers was used by the study to estimate nucleated cell counts. Repertoires were generated with immunoSEQ multiplex PCR, while TCRdb's copy carries only in-frame clones and drops some. The DNA gave D and trimming, while V, J and clone size come from that table. The repertoire holds about 160,000 clones, with 88% as singletons. Assignments of participants to cohorts depended upon their own reported clinical history. Cohort 3 recovery required two negative PCRs, clearance, or symptom resolution.

Sequenced material: PBMCs or T cells enriched from blood (not recorded which). The source is a woman between 50 and 59 years old who had recovered from COVID-19. This chain links TRBV12-5 with TRBJ2-5; TRBD1 matches at 8 bases. The CDR3 loop is CASGLGTGPRETQYF. The CDR3 coding sequence is TGTGCTAGTGGTTTGGGGACAGGGCCGAGAGAGACCCAGTACTTC.